One sample yielded the 10 T cell receptor beta chains listed below, sequenced in a study of blood T cells in healthy people across ages. For the second PCR, which ran for about 7 to 11 cycles, a sample-barcoded 5' primer and a J-beta primer mix were used. MiXCR, applied by TCRdb to the 5' RACE reads, yields one record per CDR3 protein. The sample lists under 1,000,000 distinct CDR3 sequences; about 47% were seen once. The specimen sequenced was blood. These receptors were collected from a man of 80 years or more in good health.

The sample holds a few counts of this clonotype. A much larger clone differs from this one at a single base, so this may be a read error. This chain links TRBV27 with TRBJ1-2, with a weak D call TRBD1 (5 bases). CDR3 size: 15 residues. Germline lookup yields CDR1 MNHEY and CDR2 SMNVEV (reference sequence). In nucleotides, the CDR3 is TGTGCCGGCAGTTTATACTCAGGGATAGACTATGGCTACACCTTC. Translation gives CAGSLYSGIDYGYTF.

This sequence joins TRBV3-1 and TRBJ2-3, with D uncertain. The ends were cut back, 4 bases at V and 1 base at J, with 12 bases in the middle. The CDR3 covers 15 residues. Germline assignment: CDR1 LGHDT and CDR2 YNNKEL (reference sequence). DNA of the CDR3: TGTGCCAGCAGCCTGTTTCAAGAGGGCACAGATACGCAGTATTTT. It codes for CASSLFQEGTDTQYF.

This chain's CDR3 is CASSLGESAQHF. In DNA, the CDR3 is TGTGCCAGCAGCTTAGGAGAATCAGCCCAGCATTTT. The chain employs TRBV7-2 and TRBJ1-5; no definite D call. The germline CDR1 and CDR2 sequences are SGHTA and FQGNSA. CDR3 size: 12 residues. The V end lost 1 base, the J end lost 11 bases, and 9 bases lay between the germline ends. The full variable domain, with the rest looked up from reference TRBV7-2 and TRBJ1-5, is GAGVSQSPSNKVTEKGKDVELRCDPISGHTALYWYRQSLGQGLEFLIYFQGNSAPDKSGLPSDRFSAERTGGSVSTLTIQRTQQEDSAVYLCASSLGESAQHFGDGTRLSIL.

This chain connects TRBV7-2 to TRBJ1-1; D remains unclear. Germline CDR1 is SGHTA and CDR2 is FQGNSA. The CDR3 length is 16 residues. V was shortened by 1 base and J by 1 base, with 13 bases between the two germline ends. The CDR3 DNA sequence: TGTGCCAGCAGCTTAGATTCGGGCAGACCGAACACTGAAGCTTTCTTT. This codes for CASSLDSGRPNTEAFF.

The CDR3 coding sequence is TGCAGCGTTGGGGGGCTAGCGGGAGCGTACGAGCAGTACTTC. Translating it yields CSVGGLAGAYEQYF. The V and J genes are TRBV29-1 and TRBJ2-5; the match to TRBD2 covers 10 bases. Matching the DNA end better, TRBJ2-7 makes the J call doubtful. The CDR3 covers 14 residues. Germline V gene lookup returns CDR1 SQVTM and CDR2 ANQGSEA.

This clonotype was counted between two and nine times. The chain combines TRBV2 with TRBJ2-7; 13 nucleotides line up with TRBD2. V gave up 6 bases and J gave up 5 bases; unmatched junction bases: 7. The CDR3 sequence is 15 residues long. Germline V CDR1 and CDR2: SNHLY, FYNNEI. The CDR3 is CASRRTSGSGHEQYF. Here the CDR3 DNA reads TGTGCCAGCAGGCGGACTAGCGGGAGTGGCCACGAGCAGTACTTC.

The chain links TRBV4-1 to TRBJ1-1; weak D call: TRBD1 (5 bases). CDR1 MGHRA and CDR2 YSYEKL come from the germline V gene. The CDR3 loop spans 15 amino acids. Trimming removed 4 bases from V and 0 bases from J, with 12 bases in between. The CDR3 sequence is CASSRLVRVNTEAFF. The CDR3 nucleotides read TGCGCCAGCAGCCGCCTGGTCAGGGTGAACACTGAAGCTTTCTTT.

This sequence joins TRBV12-3 or TRBV12-4 and TRBJ2-6; D gene unclear. The CDR3 runs 18 residues. Trimming removed 4 bases at V and 0 bases at J, with 16 bases between. The chain's CDR3 is CASSSMYLDTSGANVLTF. For the CDR3, the DNA is TGTGCCAGCAGTTCAATGTATCTTGACACCTCTGGGGCCAACGTCCTGACTTTC.

The CDR3 sequence: CASSQDKPGPVAPNEQFF. The CDR3 DNA is TGTGCCAGCAGCCAAGATAAGCCGGGACCCGTAGCGCCCAATGAGCAGTTCTTC. J is TRBJ2-1 and V is TRBV4-2, with D tentatively TRBD1 or TRBD2 (5 bases each). The V end was cut by 0 bases, the J end by 6 bases, with 21 bases between. This CDR3 is built from 18 residues. CDR1 is LGHNA, CDR2 YNFKEQ, per germline.

The chain has TRBV5-1 and TRBJ2-3; D is unclear. CDR3 length: 15 amino acids. The germline V gene has CDR1 SGHRS and CDR2 YFSETQ. The germline V and J ends were trimmed by 4 bases and 0 bases, with 12 bases remaining between them. This CDR3 reads CASSAHPGSTDTQYF. The CDR3 bases are TGCGCCAGCAGCGCCCATCCGGGCAGCACAGATACGCAGTATTTT.